This T cell receptor (beta chain) was captured by sequencing in a study of CXCR3-negative and CXCR3-positive naive CD8 T cells. The study's findings and limits: Both naive subsets, CXCR3-negative and CXCR3-positive, displayed similar TRBV-TRBJ usage, unlike memory cells.

Turning to this clonotype: Its antigen is unidentified.

Naive CD8+ T lymphocytes were specified as CD45RO-CCR7+CD27+CD95-. The CDR3 spans 12 residues. Germline loops: CDR1 SQVTM, CDR2 ANQGSEA. The study made its TRB cDNA libraries by 5' RACE, adding UMI labels. TCRdb reprocessed the 5' RACE reads and reports one entry per CDR3 protein, with no DNA. The sample has over 70,000 distinct CDR3 sequences, and its top ten clones hold approximately 1.5%. The clonotype originates from a human donor in good health. Some clones in this sample may be carry-over from other donors' samples. The source material was naive CXCR3- CD8+ T cells from blood. Regarding subset: CD45RO-CCR7+CD27+CD95- naive CD8+ T cells lacking CXCR3 (TNR3-). This rearrangement joins TRBV29-1 to TRBJ2-1. The CDR3 spells CSVAGPQGEQFF.